This T cell receptor beta chain stems from a study of blood T cells in healthy people across ages. General study points: PBMCs left unsorted prevented a conclusive naive versus antigen-experienced comparison.

A sample-barcoded 5' primer and a J-beta primer mix were used in a second PCR of roughly 6 to 11 cycles. MiXCR, run by TCRdb on the 5' RACE reads, gives a single entry per CDR3 protein. The sample carries some 1.4 million distinct CDR3 sequences, roughly 40% recorded once. The CDR3 extends over 17 amino acids. The germline V gene encodes CDR1 DFQATT and CDR2 SNEGSKA (reference sequence). After removal of 0 bases from V and 0 bases from J, the junction contained 6 bases not matched to a gene. This clonotype showed up just a few times. Its specificity is unknown. Material: blood. The rearrangement links TRBV20-1 to TRBJ2-3, with 10 positions matching TRBD1. The receptor was derived from a woman between 18 and 29 years old in good health. CDR3 region: CSARDPGTGASTDTQYF. Written as DNA, the CDR3 is TGCAGTGCTAGAGATCCTGGGACAGGGGCCAGCACAGATACGCAGTATTTT.